What follows are 8 T cell receptor beta chains derived from one specimen sequenced in a study of blood T cell repertoires in COVID-19. Assay: immunoSEQ multiplex PCR; the TCRdb copy retains only in-frame clones and omits some. The table includes 110,000 to 150,000 clones, 81% detected once. Sequencing was done on a sample of peripheral blood. Every receptor here comes from a human donor in a cohort sampled during active COVID-19.

This clone was seen once. The chain joins TRBV6-6 to TRBJ2-7; 8 bases map to TRBD1. Trimming took 5 bases from V and 2 from J; bases not matched to a gene: 11. Germline loops: CDR1 MNHNY, CDR2 SVGAGI (reference sequence). The CDR3 runs to 16 residues. This CDR3 is CASSNHRTGRAYEQYF. The CDR3 DNA sequence: TGTGCCAGCAGTAACCACCGGACAGGGAGAGCCTACGAGCAGTACTTC.

The V call is TRBV19, the J call TRBJ2-5; TRBD1 might be the D (6 bases). Trimming left V 5 bases short and J 1 base short, with 14 bases between. Germline-derived CDR1 and CDR2 are LNHDA and SQIVND (reference sequence). This CDR3 spans 15 amino acids. This CDR3 is CASSPHPTGQETQYF. The DNA of the CDR3 is TGTGCCAGTAGTCCCCACCCGACAGGCCAAGAGACCCAGTACTTC.

The chain has TRBV6-6 and TRBJ1-1; maybe TRBD1 (5 bases). The V end lost 0 bases, the J end lost 4 bases, and 12 bases lay between the germline ends. CDR1 is MNHNY and CDR2 is SVGAGI in the germline V gene (reference sequence). The CDR3 covers 15 residues. As DNA, the CDR3 is TGTGCCAGCAGTTACTCCATCCAGGGAAGCACTGAAGCTTTCTTT. This gives the protein CASSYSIQGSTEAFF.

V is TRBV19 and J is TRBJ1-1, with 7 bases lining up with TRBD1. The J segment lost 1 base and the V segment lost 4 bases, leaving 9 bases of the junction unmatched. The CDR3 loop spans 16 amino acids. Germline V CDR1 and CDR2: LNHDA, SQIVND (reference sequence). The CDR3 here is CASSKGSGTANTEAFF. The CDR3 nucleotides read TGTGCCAGTAGTAAGGGATCCGGGACAGCGAACACTGAAGCTTTCTTT. The full variable domain, rest sourced from reference TRBV19 and TRBJ1-1, is DGGITQSPKYLFRKEGQNVTLSCEQNLNHDAMYWYRQDPGQGLRLIYYSQIVNDFQKGDIAEGYSVSREKKESFPLTVTSAQKNPTAFYLCASSKGSGTANTEAFFGQGTRLTVV.

There are a few counts of this clone. The rearrangement uses TRBV7-3 and TRBJ2-5; possibly TRBD2 for D (6 bases). V was pared by 1 base and J by 0 bases, with 6 bases between. Germline assignment: CDR1 SGHTA and CDR2 FQGTGA. This CDR3 spans 14 amino acids. In DNA form, the CDR3 reads TGTGCCAGCAGCTTAAGCGGGAACCAAGAGACCCAGTACTTC. It translates to CASSLSGNQETQYF.

On this clone itself: One end of the junction varies from germline; a read error may be responsible. The rearrangement joins TRBV15 to TRBJ2-5; D gene unclear. Germline V gene data show CDR1 as LNHNV and CDR2 as YYDKDF (reference sequence). CDR3 length: 15 residues. The CDR3 reads CATSRDIGYQETQYF. The CDR3 DNA reads as TGTGCCACCAGCAGAGATATCGGGTACCAGGAGACCCAGTACTTC.

The V and J genes are TRBV27 and TRBJ2-7; 8 positions match TRBD1. CDR1 MNHEY and CDR2 SMNVEV come from the germline V gene (reference sequence). The V segment lost 5 bases and the J segment 2 bases; nucleotides outside the gene matches: 2. This CDR3 spans 13 amino acids. The CDR3 region is CASSKDRAYEQYF. In DNA, the CDR3 is TGTGCCAGCAGTAAGGACAGGGCCTACGAGCAGTACTTC.

This sequence joins TRBV9 and TRBJ2-2, with 8 bases matching TRBD2. CDR3 length: 16 amino acids. V dropped 0 bases and J dropped 2; count of bases not matched to a gene: 3. CDR1 SGDLS and CDR2 YYNGEE come from the germline V gene. CDR3 sequence (DNA): TGTGCCAGCAGCGTAGCACTAGCGGAAAACACCGGGGAGCTGTTTTTT. Encoded protein: CASSVALAENTGELFF. Combining the CDR3 with reference TRBV9 and TRBJ2-2 gives the whole variable domain DSGVTQTPKHLITATGQRVTLRCSPRSGDLSVYWYQQSLDQGLQFLIQYYNGEERAKGNILERFSAQQFPDLHSELNLSSLELGDSALYFCASSVALAENTGELFFGEGSRLTVL.